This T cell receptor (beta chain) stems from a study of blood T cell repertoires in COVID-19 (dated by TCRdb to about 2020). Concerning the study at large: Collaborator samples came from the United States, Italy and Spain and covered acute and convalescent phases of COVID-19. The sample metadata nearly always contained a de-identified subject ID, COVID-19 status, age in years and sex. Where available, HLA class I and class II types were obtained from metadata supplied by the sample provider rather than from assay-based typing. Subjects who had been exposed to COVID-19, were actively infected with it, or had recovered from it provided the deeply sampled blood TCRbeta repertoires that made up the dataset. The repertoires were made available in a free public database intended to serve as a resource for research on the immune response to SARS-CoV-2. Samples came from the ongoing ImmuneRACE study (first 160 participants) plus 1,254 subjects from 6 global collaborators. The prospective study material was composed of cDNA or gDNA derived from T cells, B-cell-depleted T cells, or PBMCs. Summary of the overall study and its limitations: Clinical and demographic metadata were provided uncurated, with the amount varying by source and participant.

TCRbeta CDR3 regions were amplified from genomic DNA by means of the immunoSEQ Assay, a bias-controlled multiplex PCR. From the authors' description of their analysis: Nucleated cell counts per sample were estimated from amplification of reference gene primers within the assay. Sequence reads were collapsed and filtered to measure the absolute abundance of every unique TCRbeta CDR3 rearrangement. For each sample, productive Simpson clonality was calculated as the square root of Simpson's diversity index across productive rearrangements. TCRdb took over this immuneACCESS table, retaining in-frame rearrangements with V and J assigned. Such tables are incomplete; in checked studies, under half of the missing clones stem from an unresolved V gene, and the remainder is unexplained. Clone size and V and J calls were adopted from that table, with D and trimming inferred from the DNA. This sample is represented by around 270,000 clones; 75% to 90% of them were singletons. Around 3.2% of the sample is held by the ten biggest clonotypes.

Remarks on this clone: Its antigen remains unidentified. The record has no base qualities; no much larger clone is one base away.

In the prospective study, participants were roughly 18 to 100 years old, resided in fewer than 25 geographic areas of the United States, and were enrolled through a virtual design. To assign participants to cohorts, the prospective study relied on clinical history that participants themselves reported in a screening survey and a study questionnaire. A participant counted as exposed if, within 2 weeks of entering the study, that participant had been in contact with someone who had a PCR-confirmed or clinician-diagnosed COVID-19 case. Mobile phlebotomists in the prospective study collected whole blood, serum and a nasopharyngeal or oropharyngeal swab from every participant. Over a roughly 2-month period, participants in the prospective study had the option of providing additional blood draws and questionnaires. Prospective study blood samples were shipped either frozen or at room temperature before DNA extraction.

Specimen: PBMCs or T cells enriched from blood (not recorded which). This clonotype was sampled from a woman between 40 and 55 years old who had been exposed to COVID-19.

The bases are TGTGCCAGCAGTTACGAGGGACTAGCGGGACATGAGCAGTTCTTC. Its translation reads: CASSYEGLAGHEQFF. The chain links TRBV6-2 or TRBV6-3 with TRBJ2-1, with 13 middle bases fitting TRBD2. Its CDR3 holds 15 amino acids, cysteine through phenylalanine. Just CDR3 DNA is preserved here, 45 bases in frame from base 1. V ends up 2 bases short and J 8 bases short, with an unmatched junction base count of 3. In the germline V gene, CDR1 corresponds to MNHEY and CDR2 to SVGEGT.